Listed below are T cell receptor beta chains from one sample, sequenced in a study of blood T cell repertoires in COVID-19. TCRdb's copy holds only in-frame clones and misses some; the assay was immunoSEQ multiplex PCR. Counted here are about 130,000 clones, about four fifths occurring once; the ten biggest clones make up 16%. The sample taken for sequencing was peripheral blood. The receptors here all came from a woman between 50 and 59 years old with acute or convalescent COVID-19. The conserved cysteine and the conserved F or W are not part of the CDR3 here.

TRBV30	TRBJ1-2	AWSVLGQGGGYT
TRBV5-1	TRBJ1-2	ASSLDGTGNSGYT
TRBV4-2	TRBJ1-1	ASSPEDSDLNEAF
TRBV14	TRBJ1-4	ASSQVGQGNEKLF
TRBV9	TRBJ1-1	ASSLLRDQDTEAF
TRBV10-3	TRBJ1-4	AISEGTGSEKLF
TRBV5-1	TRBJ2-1	ASSSTVSSYNEQF
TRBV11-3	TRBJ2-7	ASSPGQGSSYEQY
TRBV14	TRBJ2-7	ASSQDLGSYEQY
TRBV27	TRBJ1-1	ASSLRDGDNEAF
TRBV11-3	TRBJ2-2	ASSFREDTGELF
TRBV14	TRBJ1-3	ASSRTVVPGNTIY
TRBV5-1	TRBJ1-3	ASSLGGGQVSGNTIY
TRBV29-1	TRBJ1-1	SVEGQGSTEAF
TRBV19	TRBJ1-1	ASSDTMNTEAF
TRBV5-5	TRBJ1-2	ASSLPRTGVGYT
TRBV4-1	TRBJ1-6	ASSQETANSPLH
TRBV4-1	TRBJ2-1	ASSQDGALSGGASYNEQF
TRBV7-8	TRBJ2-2	ASSLGSSSMGNTGELF
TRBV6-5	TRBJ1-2	ASSNRDRGHYGYT
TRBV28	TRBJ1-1	ASSPGTGNTEAF
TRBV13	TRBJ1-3	ASSVYSSSGNTIY
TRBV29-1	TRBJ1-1	SVERGRTEAF
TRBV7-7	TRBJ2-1	ASSFTSGLAANEQF
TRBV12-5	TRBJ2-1	ASGGRQGESSYNEQF
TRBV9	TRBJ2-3	ASSGTASTDTQY
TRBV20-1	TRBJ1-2	SASRGAGYGYT
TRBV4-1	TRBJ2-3	ASSPLLGQGASTDTQY
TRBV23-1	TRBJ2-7	ASSHSRNRELYEQY
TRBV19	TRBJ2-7	ASSIERGYEQY
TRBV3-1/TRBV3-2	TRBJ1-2	ASSQARGRGSGYT
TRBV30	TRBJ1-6	AWSVSGKDSPLH
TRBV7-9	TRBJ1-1	ASSSQGGNTEAF
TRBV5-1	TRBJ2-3	ASSLAGSSTDTQY
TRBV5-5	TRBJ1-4	ASSSPTGEKLF
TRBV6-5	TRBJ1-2	ASTRNNYGYT
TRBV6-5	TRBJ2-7	ASSYSRTSEQY
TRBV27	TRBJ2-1	ASSLGVSSYNEQF
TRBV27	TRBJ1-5	ASSLLSKGTANQPQH
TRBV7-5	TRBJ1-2	ARKFRGYT
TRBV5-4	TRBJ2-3	ASSSVSGGREDTQY